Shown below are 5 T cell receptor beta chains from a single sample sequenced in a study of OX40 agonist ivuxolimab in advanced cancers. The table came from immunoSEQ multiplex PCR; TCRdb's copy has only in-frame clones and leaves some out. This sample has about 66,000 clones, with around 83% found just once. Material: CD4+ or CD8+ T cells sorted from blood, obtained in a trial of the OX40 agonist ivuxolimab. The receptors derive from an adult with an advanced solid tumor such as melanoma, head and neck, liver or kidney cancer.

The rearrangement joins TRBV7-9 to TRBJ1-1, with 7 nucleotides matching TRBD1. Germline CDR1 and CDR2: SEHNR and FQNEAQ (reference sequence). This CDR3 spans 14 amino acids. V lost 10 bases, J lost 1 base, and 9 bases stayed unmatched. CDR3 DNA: TGTGCCATCCCCAGGGGGACAGAGAACACTGAAGCTTTCTTT. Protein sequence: CAIPRGTENTEAFF.

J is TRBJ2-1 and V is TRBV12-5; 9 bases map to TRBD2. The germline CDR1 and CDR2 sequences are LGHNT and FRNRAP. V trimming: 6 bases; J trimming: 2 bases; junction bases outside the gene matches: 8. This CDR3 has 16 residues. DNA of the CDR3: TGTGCTAGTGGCTCCCTCGCGGGGGGGCCCTACAATGAGCAGTTCTTC. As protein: CASGSLAGGPYNEQFF.

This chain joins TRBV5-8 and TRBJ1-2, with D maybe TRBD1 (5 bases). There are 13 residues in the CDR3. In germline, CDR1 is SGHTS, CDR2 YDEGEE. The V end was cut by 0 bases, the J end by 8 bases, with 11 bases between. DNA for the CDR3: TGTGCCAGCAGCTTGGATCGAGGGGAGGGCTACACCTTC. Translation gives CASSLDRGEGYTF.

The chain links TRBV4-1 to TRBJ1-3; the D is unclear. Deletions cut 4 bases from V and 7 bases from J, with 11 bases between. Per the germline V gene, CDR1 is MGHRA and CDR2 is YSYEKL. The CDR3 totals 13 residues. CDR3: CASSLGPWNTIYF. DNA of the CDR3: TGCGCCAGCAGCCTAGGTCCGTGGAACACCATATATTTT.

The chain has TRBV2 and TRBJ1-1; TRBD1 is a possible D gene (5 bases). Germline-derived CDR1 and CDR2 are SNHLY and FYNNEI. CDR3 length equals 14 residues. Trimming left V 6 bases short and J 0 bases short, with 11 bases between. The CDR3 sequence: CASRGEFMNTEAFF. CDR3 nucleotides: TGTGCCAGCAGGGGGGAGTTCATGAACACTGAAGCTTTCTTT.